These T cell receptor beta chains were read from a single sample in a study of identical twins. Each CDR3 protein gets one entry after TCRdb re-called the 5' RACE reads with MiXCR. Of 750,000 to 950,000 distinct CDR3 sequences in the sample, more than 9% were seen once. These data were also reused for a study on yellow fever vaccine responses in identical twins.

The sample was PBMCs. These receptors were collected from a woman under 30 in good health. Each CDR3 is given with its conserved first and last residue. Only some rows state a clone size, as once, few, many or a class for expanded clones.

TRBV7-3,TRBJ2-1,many,CASSFGTGRYNEQFF
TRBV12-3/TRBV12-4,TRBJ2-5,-,CASSLSRDRGYETQYF
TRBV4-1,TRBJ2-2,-,CASSAAGAITGELFF
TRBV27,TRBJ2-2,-,CASSLYPGQNTGELFF
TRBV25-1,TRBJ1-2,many,CASSEWDGYSGYTF
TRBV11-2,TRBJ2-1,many,CASSGPSGSHNEQFF
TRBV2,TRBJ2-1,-,CASSEGRVRKRYNEQFF
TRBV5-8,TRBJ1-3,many,CASSLGDTFSGNTIYF
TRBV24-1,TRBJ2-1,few,CATSDWGTGGYNEQFF
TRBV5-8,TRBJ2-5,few,CASRPAPGYQETQYF
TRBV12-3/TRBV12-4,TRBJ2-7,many,CASAEGLPSYEQYF
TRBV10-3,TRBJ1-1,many,CAISQMNTEAFF
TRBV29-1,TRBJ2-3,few,CSVEVGQTDTQYF
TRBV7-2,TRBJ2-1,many,CASSPGGARYNEQFF